This entry lists 28 T cell receptor beta chains sequenced from one sample in a study of cytomegalovirus exposure and HLA in healthy donors. Vbeta (60) and Jbeta (13) primers were used in the PCR. TCRdb's table, derived via immunoSEQ multiplex PCR, lists solely in-frame clones and lacks some. Here the sample spans 150,000 to 200,000 clones, 70% to 90% being singletons. Sequencing used PBMCs. These receptors were obtained from a woman aged 25 to 39 in good health and CMV-seronegative.

The CDR3 DNA reads as TGTGCCAGCAGCCTGACAGGGGCAGATACGCAGTATTTT. Translated: CASSLTGADTQYF. V and J are TRBV7-9 and TRBJ2-3, with TRBD1 matching 8 bases. Trimming at V came to 5 bases and at J to 4 bases, leaving 2 bases not matched to a gene. The CDR3 is 13 amino acids. CDR1 and CDR2 from the germline V gene are SEHNR and FQNEAQ (reference sequence).

This clone was seen a handful of times. The CDR3 reads CASSESGTENTEAFF. CDR3 in DNA: TGTGCCAGCAGTGAATCTGGGACAGAGAACACTGAAGCTTTCTTT. The V gene is TRBV25-1, the J gene TRBJ1-1; the match to TRBD1 covers 7 bases. V shed 1 base, J shed 1 base, and the junction held 3 bases outside the gene matches. This CDR3 is built from 15 residues. Germline lookup yields CDR1 MGHDK and CDR2 SYGVNS.

The rearrangement uses TRBV5-5 and TRBJ1-4; D call uncertain. The CDR3 covers 12 residues. The V gene's germline CDR1 is SGHKS and CDR2 YYEKEE (reference sequence). V lost 0 bases and J 8 bases, leaving 5 bases between the germline ends. CDR3 in DNA: TGTGCCAGCAGCTTGGTTCGGGAAAAACTGTTTTTT. It codes for CASSLVREKLFF.

The CDR3 loop reads CSAGTYEQYF. CDR3 sequence (DNA): TGCAGTGCGGGCACCTACGAGCAGTACTTC. This chain joins TRBV20-1 and TRBJ2-7; D unresolved. Germline V gene data show CDR1 as DFQATT and CDR2 as SNEGSKA (reference sequence). V gave up 6 bases and J gave up 2 bases, with 5 bases separating them. The CDR3 sequence is 10 residues long.

This chain joins TRBV15 and TRBJ2-2; a weak D match, TRBD2 (6 bases). The CDR3 consists of 14 residues. Germline loops: CDR1 LNHNV, CDR2 YYDKDF (reference sequence). V dropped 3 bases and J dropped 1 base, with 6 bases sitting between them. CDR3 protein: CATSSGGNTGELFF. CDR3 bases: TGTGCCACCAGCAGCGGGGGGAACACCGGGGAGCTGTTTTTT.

V gene TRBV5-1 combines with J gene TRBJ1-5, with 7 bases that match TRBD1. Per the germline V gene, CDR1 is SGHRS and CDR2 is YFSETQ. The CDR3 contains 15 residues. V was pared by 1 base and J by 7 bases, with 8 bases of the junction left unmatched. As DNA, the CDR3 is TGCGCCAGCAGCTTGTCCACAGGGGAAGGGCAGCCCCAGCATTTT. It yields the protein CASSLSTGEGQPQHF.

The chain joins TRBV28 to TRBJ1-1; D uncertain. CDR1 is MDHEN and CDR2 is SYDVKM in the germline V gene. This CDR3 spans 12 amino acids. Trimming left V 8 bases short and J 6 bases short, with 13 bases between. The CDR3 nucleotides are TGTGCCAGCGAACAAGGAGTTGCTGAAGCTTTCTTT. Protein product: CASEQGVAEAFF.

The chain recombines TRBV15 with TRBJ1-4; D gene unclear. Germline CDR1 reads LNHNV; CDR2 reads YYDKDF (reference sequence). This CDR3 is 16 amino acids long. The germline V and J ends were trimmed by 1 base and 0 bases, with 9 bases remaining between them. The CDR3: CATSRVGKTTNEKLFF. For the CDR3, the DNA is TGTGCCACCAGCAGAGTGGGCAAGACAACTAATGAAAAACTGTTTTTT.

The chain links TRBV9 to TRBJ1-6; the D gene is possibly TRBD1 (5 bases). The CDR3 spans 15 residues. V was shortened by 0 bases and J by 13 bases, with 17 bases between the two germline ends. Germline-derived CDR1 and CDR2 are SGDLS and YYNGEE. As DNA, the CDR3 is TGTGCCAGCAGCGTAGCGGCGGGGCCGGGAGGGCCCCTCCACTTT. It specifies CASSVAAGPGGPLHF.

This clone showed up just once. The chain carries TRBV4-3 and TRBJ2-1; 7 nucleotides align to TRBD2. With V trimmed by 1 base and J by 3 bases, 9 bases remained unmatched. Germline assignment: CDR1 LGHNA and CDR2 YSLEER. The CDR3 is made up of 17 amino acids. CDR3 protein: CASSQVPASGFYNEQFF. The CDR3 region has the DNA TGCGCCAGCAGCCAAGTTCCGGCTAGCGGATTCTACAATGAGCAGTTCTTC.

The gene calls are TRBV7-2 and TRBJ1-2; D remains unclear. In germline, CDR1 is SGHTA, CDR2 FQGNSA. Trimming shortened V by 0 bases and J by 3 bases, and 5 bases separated the two germline ends. CDR3 length: 13 amino acids. The CDR3 DNA follows: TGTGCCAGCAGCTTAGCCATTGACTATGGCTACACCTTC. This codes for CASSLAIDYGYTF.

V and J are TRBV7-6 and TRBJ2-7; 8 bases map to TRBD1. Germline V gene sequence: CDR1 SGHVS, CDR2 FNYEAQ. CDR3 size: 14 residues. V lost 1 base to trimming and J lost 3 bases; unmatched junction nucleotides: 2. This CDR3 is CASSLDRGNYEQYF. As DNA, the CDR3 is TGTGCCAGCAGCTTAGACAGGGGGAACTACGAGCAGTACTTC.

In nucleotides, the CDR3 is TGTGCCAGCAGCAAAGCCCCAGGTCCCTATGGCTACACCTTC. It is translated as CASSKAPGPYGYTF. The chain uses TRBV21-1 and TRBJ1-2; the listed D gene, TRBD1, was not tested against the DNA. TRBV21-1 represents a pseudogene. The CDR3 contains 14 residues.

The V gene is TRBV28, the J gene TRBJ2-7; TRBD2 is a possible D gene (6 bases). The germline V gene encodes CDR1 MDHEN and CDR2 SYDVKM. This CDR3 contains 15 residues. V shed 2 bases and J shed 2 bases, with 13 bases lying between them. The CDR3 bases are TGTGCCAGCAGTTTAATGTCCCGCGGGACCTACGAGCAGTACTTC. Translating it yields CASSLMSRGTYEQYF.

This clone is a singleton in its sample. V and J are TRBV7-6 and TRBJ2-2; a weak D match, TRBD1 (6 bases). Germline CDR1 SGHVS, CDR2 FNYEAQ. The CDR3 contains 15 residues. The ends were cut back, 5 bases at V and 4 bases at J, with 14 bases in the middle. CDR3 loop: CASSPGVSSTGELFF. The CDR3 DNA reads TGTGCCAGCAGCCCAGGGGTATCGTCCACCGGGGAGCTGTTTTTT. Combining the CDR3 with reference TRBV7-6 and TRBJ2-2 gives the whole variable domain GAGVSQSPRYKVTKRGQDVALRCDPISGHVSLYWYRQALGQGPEFLTYFNYEAQQDKSGLPNDRFSAERPEGSISTLTIQRTEQRDSAMYRCASSPGVSSTGELFFGEGSRLTVL.

The chain joins TRBV5-1 to TRBJ2-5, with D perhaps matching TRBD2 (6 bases). The CDR3 is made up of 15 amino acids. Trimming left V 0 bases short and J 4 bases short, with 13 bases between. Germline CDR1 and CDR2: SGHRS and YFSETQ. In DNA form, the CDR3 reads TGCGCCAGCAGCTTGGGGAGGGGCCCGAGAGAGACCCAGTACTTC. Its translation is CASSLGRGPRETQYF.

The rearrangement joins TRBV4-1 to TRBJ1-2, with a tentative D call TRBD1 (5 bases). V was trimmed by 3 bases and J by 3 bases, leaving 11 bases between them. There are 14 residues in the CDR3. Germline-derived CDR1 and CDR2 are MGHRA and YSYEKL. The CDR3 coding sequence is TGCGCCAGCAGCCAGACAGTAACGGACTATGGCTACACCTTC. This sequence encodes CASSQTVTDYGYTF.

A single count supports this clone. V gene TRBV28 combines with J gene TRBJ2-7, with D unresolved. The germline gives CDR1 MDHEN, CDR2 SYDVKM. There are 11 residues in the CDR3. Trimming took off 6 bases at V and 2 bases at J, with 5 bases between the two ends. For the CDR3, the DNA is TGTGCCAGCAGCCCTACCTACGAGCAGTACTTC. Protein sequence: CASSPTYEQYF.

The genes are TRBV5-4 and TRBJ2-1, with 12 bases identical to TRBD2. CDR1 SGHNT and CDR2 YYREEE come from the germline V gene (reference sequence). V shed 5 bases and J 8 bases; nucleotides not matched to a gene: 8. The CDR3 sequence is 15 residues long. The CDR3 region has the DNA TGTGCCAGCAGGAAGACTAGCGGGAGTAGCTATGAGCAGTTCTTC. It translates to CASRKTSGSSYEQFF.

This chain links TRBV5-1 with TRBJ1-1, with D possibly TRBD1 on 6 matching bases. CDR3 length: 14 residues. Germline values: CDR1 SGHRS, CDR2 YFSETQ. The V and J ends lost 4 bases and 0 bases respectively, with 10 bases between them. CDR3 DNA: TGCGCCAGCAGCGGACAGAATTTGAACACTGAAGCTTTCTTT. This translates into CASSGQNLNTEAFF.

The chain carries TRBV2 and TRBJ2-1; a possible D gene is TRBD2 (6 bases). V shed 4 bases and J shed 12 bases, with 13 bases lying between them. Germline V gene sequence: CDR1 SNHLY, CDR2 FYNNEI. The CDR3 totals 12 residues. CDR3 protein: CASSAPRSGQFF. The CDR3 DNA follows: TGTGCCAGCAGTGCCCCCCGTAGCGGGCAGTTCTTC.

The chain couples TRBV2 to TRBJ2-3; D uncertain. The CDR3 has 14 amino acids. V dropped 3 bases and J dropped 6 bases, with 13 bases sitting between them. Germline V gives CDR1 SNHLY, CDR2 FYNNEI. CDR3 loop: CASSEEHVADTQYF. The DNA for the CDR3 is TGTGCCAGCAGTGAGGAGCATGTGGCGGATACGCAGTATTTT. The whole variable domain, remainder taken from reference TRBV2 and TRBJ2-3, is EPEVTQTPSHQVTQMGQEVILRCVPISNHLYFYWYRQILGQKVEFLVSFYNNEISEKSEIFDDQFSVERPDGSNFTLKIRSTKLEDSAMYFCASSEEHVADTQYFGPGTRLTVL.

On this clone itself: One end of the junction is discordant with germline, which a read error may explain. The chain recombines TRBV28 with TRBJ2-6; 10 bases match TRBD1. CDR1 is MDHEN, CDR2 SYDVKM, per germline. The CDR3 covers 21 residues. The DNA of the CDR3 is TGTGCCAGCAGTACACCTTGGGCCGGGACAGGGGACCGCGCTGGGGCCAACGGCCTGACTTTC. As protein: CASSTPWAGTGDRAGANGLTF.

The V and J genes are TRBV19 and TRBJ2-7; a possible D gene is TRBD1 (5 bases). Germline CDR1 LNHDA, CDR2 SQIVND (reference sequence). This CDR3 is 12 amino acids long. With 6 bases removed from V and 2 bases from J, the gap between germline ends came to 8 bases. The CDR3 DNA is TGTGCCAGTAGCGACAGACCCTACGAGCAGTACTTC. Protein product: CASSDRPYEQYF.

This sequence joins TRBV10-3 and TRBJ1-2, with D possibly being TRBD1 (6 bases). Per the germline V gene, CDR1 is ENHRY and CDR2 is SYGVKD. Deletions cut 6 bases from V and 5 bases from J, with 16 bases between. The CDR3 spans 14 residues. Written as DNA, the CDR3 is TGTGCCATCAGCTCTACAGGGAAGAGTTATGGCTACACCTTC. Translated: CAISSTGKSYGYTF.

The CDR3 loop is CASSQPSGTSSNQPQHF. The DNA of the CDR3 is TGTGCCAGCAGCCAACCCTCTGGGACATCTAGCAATCAGCCCCAGCATTTT. This chain links TRBV16 with TRBJ1-5, with D maybe TRBD1 (6 bases). V was trimmed by 2 bases and J by 0 bases, leaving 14 bases between them. The CDR3 totals 17 residues. From germline, CDR1 is KGHSY and CDR2 FQNENV.

The chain has TRBV25-1 and TRBJ2-7; no clear D. V was cut by 1 base and J by 5 bases, with 3 bases left in between. Germline CDR1 and CDR2: MGHDK and SYGVNS. The CDR3 contains 11 residues. The CDR3, as DNA: TGTGCCAGCAGTGAATTAGACGAGCAGTACTTC. Protein product: CASSELDEQYF.

The rearrangement joins TRBV2 to TRBJ2-7, with 9 bases that match TRBD1. V lost 6 bases and J lost 5; bases outside the gene matches: 11. The CDR3 covers 15 residues. From germline, CDR1 is SNHLY and CDR2 FYNNEI. CDR3 sequence reads: CASSSLGTGPHEQYF. The CDR3 region has the DNA TGTGCCAGCAGCAGCCTCGGGACAGGGCCCCACGAGCAGTACTTC.